A single sample is the source of the 30 T cell receptor beta chains below, sequenced in a study of a mutant IDH1 vaccine in newly diagnosed glioma. Generated by immunoSEQ multiplex PCR, the TCRdb table keeps only in-frame clones and is missing some. The sample has some 29,000 clones, roughly four fifths seen once. These receptors' targets are unknown. Time point given: week 35, safety follow-up. Each dose delivered 300 ug of mutant IDH1 20-mer peptide subcutaneously with imiquimod. The sequences come from PBMCs, collected from a glioma patient whose treatment included an IDH1 peptide vaccine. These TCRs come from a man aged 45-65 years with glioma.

The V call is TRBV7-8, the J call TRBJ1-1; D not certain. CDR1 is SGHVS and CDR2 is FQNEAQ in the germline V gene. The CDR3 length is 12 residues. The V end was cut by 5 bases, the J end by 3 bases, with 7 bases between. The CDR3 DNA sequence: TGTGCCAGCAGCACCCTAGACACTGAAGCTTTCTTT. It translates to CASSTLDTEAFF.

The chain carries TRBV4-3 and TRBJ1-2; no clear D gene. Germline V CDR1 and CDR2: LGHNA, YSLEER. The CDR3 length is 19 residues. Trimming removed 0 bases at V and 4 bases at J, with 24 bases between. CDR3 protein: CASSQESWQTSSGPYGYTF. The CDR3 nucleotides are TGCGCCAGCAGCCAAGAATCCTGGCAGACCTCCTCTGGTCCCTATGGCTACACCTTC.

The chain uses TRBV27 and TRBJ2-3; D is unresolved. In germline, CDR1 is MNHEY, CDR2 SMNVEV (reference sequence). CDR3 length: 15 amino acids. The germline V and J ends were trimmed by 5 bases and 2 bases, with 14 bases remaining between them. CDR3 nucleotide sequence: TGTGCCAGCAGTCCGATAGAAGAGTTCACAGATACGCAGTATTTT. This gives the protein CASSPIEEFTDTQYF.

The chain is built from TRBV2 and TRBJ1-1; no clear D gene. CDR3 length: 11 residues. Germline-derived CDR1 and CDR2 are SNHLY and FYNNEI. Trimming cost V 2 bases and J 10 bases, with 8 bases left between them. The CDR3 sequence is CASSEPAVAFF. CDR3 coding DNA: TGTGCCAGCAGTGAACCGGCAGTAGCTTTCTTT.

The table lists this clone with a count of one. This rearrangement joins TRBV6-5 to TRBJ1-3; D remains ambiguous. V lost 4 bases and J lost 0, with 13 bases in between. The CDR3 covers 16 residues. Germline lookup yields CDR1 MNHEY and CDR2 SVGAGI. CDR3 DNA sequence: TGTGCCAGCAGTTTGGGCTCGGGGAACTCTGGAAACACCATATATTTT. Its translation is CASSLGSGNSGNTIYF.

This clone was observed a few times. The CDR3 protein is CASSWQRNTEAFF. The CDR3, as DNA: TGTGCCAGCAGTTGGCAAAGGAACACTGAAGCTTTCTTT. The genes are TRBV7-2 and TRBJ1-1; no reliable D call. The CDR3 consists of 13 residues. Germline V CDR1 and CDR2: SGHTA, FQGNSA. V shed 6 bases and J shed 1 base, with 9 bases lying between them.

The CDR3 spells CASSFLGQGAAGELFF. In nucleotides, the CDR3 is TGTGCCAGCAGCTTCCTCGGACAGGGGGCCGCCGGGGAGCTGTTTTTT. The chain links TRBV7-2 to TRBJ2-2, with 11 nucleotides matching TRBD1. This CDR3 region has 16 residues. Losses at the gene ends were 3 bases for V and 6 bases for J; bases not matched to a gene: 6. Germline V lookup: CDR1 SGHTA, CDR2 FQGNSA.

The chain has TRBV5-1 and TRBJ1-2, with no clear D. V was pared by 1 base and J by 8 bases, with 12 bases between. Germline CDR1 is SGHRS and CDR2 is YFSETQ. The CDR3 consists of 13 residues. CDR3 sequence (DNA): TGCGCCAGCAGCTTGATGGGGTCAGAAGGCTACACCTTC. This encodes CASSLMGSEGYTF.

V usage is TRBV27 and J usage is TRBJ2-7; TRBD1 matches 9 bases. V was pared by 2 bases and J by 2 bases, with 4 bases of the junction left unmatched. The CDR3 has 15 residues. CDR1 MNHEY and CDR2 SMNVEV come from the germline V gene (reference sequence). For the CDR3, the DNA is TGTGCCAGCAGTTTAGCCCGACAGGGGGCCTACGAGCAGTACTTC. Amino acid sequence: CASSLARQGAYEQYF.

The genes are TRBV30 and TRBJ2-1, with D hard to call. Trimming removed 4 bases from V and 7 bases from J, with 11 bases in between. Germline assignment: CDR1 GTSNPN and CDR2 SVGIG (reference sequence). This CDR3 comprises 12 residues. Written as DNA, the CDR3 is TGTGCCTGGAATGAATTAGGGAATGAGCAGTTCTTC. Its translation: CAWNELGNEQFF.

The chain recombines TRBV2 with TRBJ1-5; D gene ambiguous. The V gene's germline CDR1 is SNHLY and CDR2 FYNNEI. The V and J ends lost 8 bases and 0 bases respectively, with 17 bases between them. This CDR3 is 16 amino acids long. DNA of the CDR3: TGTGCCAGCGGAGGAGGTTCGAGAGTTAGCAATCAGCCCCAGCATTTT. It is translated as CASGGGSRVSNQPQHF.

This chain connects TRBV2 to TRBJ2-4; D gene uncertain. Germline lookup yields CDR1 SNHLY and CDR2 FYNNEI. The V end was cut by 6 bases, the J end by 8 bases, with 14 bases between. CDR3 length equals 13 residues. In DNA, the CDR3 is TGTGCCAGCAGGAGGTCCTCTGAAGACATTCAGTACTTC. As protein: CASRRSSEDIQYF.

The rearrangement joins TRBV15 to TRBJ1-5; TRBD1 might be the D (6 bases). Looked up from germline, CDR1 is LNHNV and CDR2 is YYDKDF (reference sequence). The CDR3 loop spans 16 amino acids. Trimming shortened V by 3 bases and J by 1 base, and 13 bases separated the two germline ends. DNA for the CDR3: TGTGCCACCAGCAGTTTCAGGGGACCGAGCAATCAGCCCCAGCATTTT. This codes for CATSSFRGPSNQPQHF.

The chain links TRBV30 to TRBJ2-6, with a possible D match to TRBD1 (6 bases). V was shortened by 3 bases and J by 4 bases, with 10 bases between the two germline ends. Germline V gene lookup returns CDR1 GTSNPN and CDR2 SVGIG (reference sequence). This CDR3 region has 14 residues. The CDR3 bases are TGTGCCTGGAGCTTGGGGGCCGGGGCCAACGTCCTGACTTTC. It is translated as CAWSLGAGANVLTF.

V is TRBV21-1 and J is TRBJ1-3. TRBV21-1 is annotated as a pseudogene. There are 13 residues in the CDR3. The DNA for the CDR3 is TGTGCCAGCATTAGTCGCTCTGGAAACACCATATATTTT. Protein product: CASISRSGNTIYF.

This rearrangement joins TRBV7-9 to TRBJ2-2; 7 nucleotides align to TRBD1. The CDR3 sequence is 15 residues long. Looked up from germline, CDR1 is SEHNR and CDR2 is FQNEAQ (reference sequence). The V segment lost 4 bases and the J segment 4 bases; nucleotides outside the gene matches: 6. The DNA of the CDR3 is TGTGCCAGCAGCTATCAGACAGGGATCACCGGGGAGCTGTTTTTT. The encoded protein is CASSYQTGITGELFF.

This clone was detected only once. This sequence joins TRBV7-9 and TRBJ2-1; TRBD2 aligns across 9 bases. This CDR3 spans 13 amino acids. The germline V gene encodes CDR1 SEHNR and CDR2 FQNEAQ (reference sequence). The trim removed 5 bases at V and 10 bases at J, leaving 6 bases unmatched. The CDR3: CASSLTSGGEQFF. Here the CDR3 DNA reads TGTGCCAGCAGCCTGACTAGCGGAGGGGAGCAGTTCTTC.

J is TRBJ2-7 and V is TRBV27; the match to TRBD1 covers 7 bases. J was trimmed by 4 bases and V by 6 bases; bases with no gene match: 12. The CDR3 sequence is 15 residues long. The germline V gene has CDR1 MNHEY and CDR2 SMNVEV (reference sequence). CDR3 in DNA: TGTGCCAGCAGCGGCAGACAGGGAAGGTGGTACGAGCAGTACTTC. Its protein is CASSGRQGRWYEQYF.

The chain combines TRBV5-6 with TRBJ1-2; possible D gene TRBD1, 6 bases. V dropped 0 bases and J dropped 5 bases, with 17 bases sitting between them. Germline V gene sequence: CDR1 SGHDT, CDR2 YYEEEE. The CDR3 length is 16 residues. DNA of the CDR3: TGTGCCAGCAGCTTGGGGGGGCCGGAGTATGGGTATGGCTACACCTTC. Translated, it gives CASSLGGPEYGYGYTF.

The V gene is TRBV5-1, the J gene TRBJ2-1, with TRBD2 identical over 12 bases. The CDR3 contains 16 residues. V dropped 0 bases and J dropped 8; count of bases not matched to a gene: 6. Germline-derived CDR1 and CDR2 are SGHRS and YFSETQ. The CDR3 nucleotides read TGCGCCAGCAGCTTGGCGGCTAGCGGGGGGGAGTATGAGCAGTTCTTC. Translation gives CASSLAASGGEYEQFF.

The chain couples TRBV9 to TRBJ1-4; no firm D call. V was clipped by 0 bases and J by 2 bases, with 11 bases between them. The CDR3 has 16 amino acids. The V gene's germline CDR1 is SGDLS and CDR2 YYNGEE. The CDR3 loop reads CASSVGGGRTNEKLFF. The CDR3 DNA reads as TGTGCCAGCAGCGTAGGGGGAGGGAGGACTAATGAAAAACTGTTTTTT. The variable domain in full, completed from reference TRBV9 and TRBJ1-4, reads DSGVTQTPKHLITATGQRVTLRCSPRSGDLSVYWYQQSLDQGLQFLIQYYNGEERAKGNILERFSAQQFPDLHSELNLSSLELGDSALYFCASSVGGGRTNEKLFFGSGTQLSVL.

The chain carries TRBV29-1 and TRBJ2-7; D unresolved. There are 12 residues in the CDR3. The V end was cut by 4 bases, the J end by 5 bases, with 12 bases between. The V gene's germline CDR1 is SQVTM and CDR2 ANQGSEA. The chain's CDR3 is CSVVDGLNEQYF. The CDR3 DNA follows: TGCAGCGTTGTAGATGGTCTAAACGAGCAGTACTTC.

The chain couples TRBV30 to TRBJ2-5; D uncertain. The germline V gene has CDR1 GTSNPN and CDR2 SVGIG (reference sequence). V was trimmed by 3 bases and J by 7 bases, leaving 15 bases between them. The CDR3 runs to 13 residues. CDR3 DNA sequence: TGTGCCTGGAGCCCAGTCCTAAAGGGGACCCAGTACTTC. It is translated as CAWSPVLKGTQYF.

This sequence joins TRBV7-9 and TRBJ1-2; the D is unclear. This CDR3 region has 13 residues. From germline, CDR1 is SEHNR and CDR2 FQNEAQ (reference sequence). V was shortened by 1 base and J by 7 bases, with 10 bases between the two germline ends. The CDR3 DNA sequence: TGTGCCAGCAGCTTAGGGGCGGGAGGTGGCTACACCTTC. Translated, it gives CASSLGAGGGYTF.

This chain uses TRBV5-5 with TRBJ2-5, with D perhaps assigned TRBD1 or TRBD2 (5 bases each). CDR1 and CDR2 from the germline V gene are SGHKS and YYEKEE (reference sequence). This CDR3 is built from 15 residues. Trimming removed 2 bases at V and 5 bases at J, with 16 bases between. The CDR3 DNA sequence: TGTGCCAGCAGCTTTGGGGCAGGGTCGGGGGAGACCCAGTACTTC. It codes for CASSFGAGSGETQYF.

This chain uses TRBV6-5 with TRBJ2-7, with D possibly being TRBD2 (5 bases). The germline V and J ends were trimmed by 0 bases and 4 bases, with 10 bases remaining between them. The germline gives CDR1 MNHEY, CDR2 SVGAGI. This CDR3 region has 14 residues. The CDR3 DNA is TGTGCCAGCAGTTACTCGAATGGCGGGTACGAGCAGTACTTC. Residues: CASSYSNGGYEQYF.

The V gene is TRBV30, the J gene TRBJ2-5, with D unclear. The end of the DNA is better explained by TRBJ2-7, so the J call may be wrong. The length of the CDR3 is 12 residues. Germline-derived CDR1 and CDR2 are GTSNPN and SVGIG (reference sequence). CDR3: CAWKRDSYEQYF. CDR3 DNA sequence: TGTGCCTGGAAAAGGGACTCCTACGAGCAGTACTTC.

Only one count was recorded for this clone. The chain uses TRBV7-9 and TRBJ2-7, with 8 nucleotides matching TRBD2. This CDR3 comprises 14 residues. The J segment lost 7 bases and the V segment lost 5 bases, leaving 10 bases of the junction unmatched. CDR1 is SEHNR, CDR2 FQNEAQ, per germline (reference sequence). The CDR3 sequence is CASSPPSGSFEQYF. CDR3 DNA: TGTGCCAGCAGCCCCCCCAGCGGGAGCTTTGAGCAGTACTTC.

The chain recombines TRBV28 with TRBJ1-1; no clear D gene. The germline gives CDR1 MDHEN, CDR2 SYDVKM. Trimming cost V 3 bases and J 0 bases, with 11 bases left between them. The CDR3 has 15 amino acids. The chain's CDR3 is CASSLQRRLNTEAFF. CDR3 nucleotide sequence: TGTGCCAGCAGTTTGCAGAGGAGATTGAACACTGAAGCTTTCTTT.

This clone was seen only a few times. The V call is TRBV7-8, the J call TRBJ1-2; tentative D call: TRBD1 (6 bases). Germline CDR1 is SGHVS and CDR2 is FQNEAQ. The V end lost 1 base, the J end lost 7 bases, and 13 bases lay between the germline ends. This CDR3 comprises 14 residues. The CDR3 region is CASSLDRQVVGYTF. The CDR3 DNA sequence: TGTGCCAGCAGCTTAGACAGACAGGTTGTTGGCTACACCTTC.